A single sample gave rise to the 27 T cell receptor beta chains below, sequenced in a study of tumor-infiltrating lymphocytes in primary liver carcinoma. Starting material for RNA and DNA co-extraction consisted of about 17-34 mg of unsorted bulk tissue. Making TCR beta cDNA involved around 510 ng total RNA and a constant-region primer. Three nested multiplex PCR rounds, a slightly modified ARM-PCR, produced the libraries for TCR beta. The first two PCR rounds, roughly 10 cycles each, used TRBV1-TRBV30 forward primers and a C-beta reverse primer. TCRdb reanalysed the multiplex PCR reads using MiXCR and keeps one entry per CDR3 protein. The sample contains about 110,000 distinct CDR3 sequences, approximately 78% of which appear only once. The sample was liver tumor tissue from sampling region 3. Subset reported: tumor region T3, left-lateral pole. The origin of the receptors is a man aged 35 to 55 with primary liver carcinoma and hepatitis B virus infection.

This clonotype appeared once. Germline is not matched at one junction end, which may reflect a read error. The rearrangement links TRBV4-2 to TRBJ2-1, with TRBD2 as a possible D gene (6 bases). The CDR3 loop spans 14 amino acids. CDR1 LGHNA and CDR2 YNFKEQ come from the germline V gene. The CDR3 DNA reads as TGTGCCAGCAGCCAAAGGGGACTTGACTATGAGCAGTCCTTC. Its translation: CASSQRGLDYEQSF.

CDR3 bases: TGTGCCAGCAGCTTAGCGCGATTTAATGAGCAGTTCTTC. Translated, it gives CASSLARFNEQFF. The chain couples TRBV7-2 to TRBJ2-1; D unclear. V gave up 0 bases and J gave up 7 bases, with 7 bases separating them. The CDR3 consists of 13 residues. CDR1 is SGHTA and CDR2 is FQGNSA in the germline V gene.

This chain uses TRBV6-2 or TRBV6-3 with TRBJ1-2; possibly TRBD1 for D (5 bases). The CDR3 has 16 residues. Germline values: CDR1 MNHEY, CDR2 SVGEGT. CDR3 amino acids: CVSGPRGTFTFYGYTF. The CDR3 bases are TGTGTCAGTGGTCCGAGGGGAACCTTTACATTCTATGGCTACACCTTC.

Written as DNA, the CDR3 is TGTGCCAGCAGCTCCACGAGGAACACCGGGGAGCTGTTTTTT. Translated, it gives CASSSTRNTGELFF. The chain joins TRBV7-2 to TRBJ2-2; no firm D call. Germline CDR1 SGHTA, CDR2 FQGNSA. V lost 4 bases to trimming and J lost 1 base, with 7 bases between them. CDR3 length: 14 amino acids.

Regarding this clonotype: Since the CDR3 does not end with the conserved phenylalanine or tryptophan, this likely comes from a read error. The chain is built from TRBV12-5 and TRBJ1-1; D is undetermined. V was pared by 5 bases and J by 1 base, with 14 bases between. This CDR3 has 15 amino acids. Germline V gene sequence: CDR1 LGHNT, CDR2 FRNRAP. CDR3 in DNA: TGTGCTAGTGGTCGCTGCCTTTCAGGGAACACTGAAGCTTTCTTA. Protein sequence: CASGRCLSGNTEAFL.

Concerning this clonotype itself: One end of the junction varies from germline; a read error may be responsible. The chain carries TRBV4-2 and TRBJ2-7; 16 bases line up with TRBD2. The CDR3 consists of 16 residues. Germline CDR1 LGHNA, CDR2 YNFKEQ. In nucleotides, the CDR3 is TGTGTCAGCAACCAAGCAGGGACTAGCGGGAGGGACGAGCACTACTTC. This translates into CVSNQAGTSGRDEHYF.

Points on this clonotype: A read error is likely, as this CDR3 ends without the conserved phenylalanine or tryptophan. The J gene is TRBJ2-5, the V gene TRBV6-5; TRBD2 aligns across 8 bases. With V trimmed by 5 bases and J by 8 bases, 16 bases remained unmatched. The CDR3 contains 16 residues. Germline V CDR1 and CDR2: MNHEY, SVGAGI. The DNA for the CDR3 is TGTGCCAGCAGTCCGGGGGGTGGGCGGGAGGTTGTTACCCAGTACTCC. Its protein is CASSPGGGREVVTQYS.

Points on this clonotype: Relative to the germline gene, one junction end is altered; a read error may explain this. The chain couples TRBV29-1 to TRBJ1-1, with a tentative D call TRBD1 (6 bases). The germline gives CDR1 SQVTM, CDR2 ANQGSEA. This CDR3 region has 12 residues. This chain's CDR3 is CGVVGGPPDAFF. For the CDR3, the DNA is TGCGGCGTTGTCGGGGGGCCTCCTGACGCTTTCTTC.

Turning to this clonotype: At one of its ends the junction is not consistent with the germline gene, which may arise from a read error. The chain uses TRBV28 and TRBJ2-2; D is unclear. CDR1 and CDR2 from the germline V gene are MDHEN and SYDVKM. This CDR3 has 15 residues. For the CDR3, the DNA is TGTGCCAGCAGTCGAACTACAGAGAACGCCGGGGAGCTGTTTTTT. Its protein is CASSRTTENAGELFF.

The V and J genes are TRBV30 and TRBJ1-2; 8 nucleotides agree with TRBD1. The germline gives CDR1 GTSNPN, CDR2 SVGIG (reference sequence). This CDR3 is 15 amino acids long. The J segment lost 6 bases and the V segment lost 6 bases, leaving 15 bases of the junction unmatched. The CDR3 loop is CACPSWTGSVDGYTF. CDR3 nucleotide sequence: TGTGCCTGCCCCAGTTGGACAGGGTCGGTGGATGGCTACACCTTC.

Comments on this clonotype: Germline is not matched at one junction end, which may reflect a read error. The gene calls are TRBV28 and TRBJ1-2; the match to TRBD1 covers 7 bases. Germline lookup yields CDR1 MDHEN and CDR2 SYDVKM. The CDR3 contains 13 residues. CDR3 protein: CASSRGQRYGYTF. The CDR3, as DNA: TGTGCCAGTTCCCGGGGACAGCGCTATGGGTACACCTTC.

The CDR3 loop is CASAQGYSQETQYF. CDR3 sequence (DNA): TGTGCCAGCGCTCAAGGATACTCCCAAGAGACCCAGTACTTC. The V gene is TRBV12-3 or TRBV12-4, the J gene TRBJ2-5; D uncertain. Trimming left V 8 bases short and J 1 base short, with 14 bases between. CDR3 length: 14 residues.

This clonotype appeared a single time. The V and J genes are TRBV11-2 and TRBJ2-3, with 7 bases fitting TRBD2. From germline, CDR1 is SGHAT and CDR2 FQNNGV. The trim removed 9 bases at V and 14 bases at J, leaving 29 bases unmatched. This CDR3 comprises 17 residues. The CDR3 loop is CASSIDPGETSTDTLYF. The DNA of the CDR3 is TGTGCCAGTAGCATAGATCCGGGGGAGACTAGCACAGATACACTGTATTTT.

Comments on this clonotype: A read error may explain this, as a much larger clone is one base away. The chain is built from TRBV19 and TRBJ1-5; D remains ambiguous. The CDR3 consists of 13 residues. Germline assignment: CDR1 LNHDA and CDR2 SQIVND (reference sequence). The CDR3 DNA is TGTCCCAGTAGTTCTGGATTCGATCAGCCCCAGCATTTT. Translating gives CPSSSGFDQPQHF.

Points on this clonotype: At one boundary the junction diverges from the germline segment, which might be a read error. The chain joins TRBV5-5 to TRBJ2-3; possible D gene TRBD1, 5 bases. This CDR3 has 17 residues. Germline CDR1 and CDR2: SGHKS and YYEKEE (reference sequence). The CDR3 DNA sequence: TGTGCCAGCAGCTTGCTCCAAGGGGCGGTACGCACAGGTACGCAGTATTTT. Protein: CASSLLQGAVRTGTQYF.

In regard to this clonotype: Sequence at one end of the junction differs from germline and may be a read error. This chain joins TRBV7-8 and TRBJ1-1, with D hard to call. Germline V gene sequence: CDR1 SGHVS, CDR2 FQNEAQ. The CDR3 consists of 14 residues. CDR3 DNA: TGTGCCATCAGCTCTTTCTCATGCGGCACTGAAGCTTTCTTT. This sequence encodes CAISSFSCGTEAFF.

Turning to this clonotype: Likely a read error: the CDR3 ends without its conserved phenylalanine or tryptophan. J is TRBJ2-1 and V is TRBV6-1; the D gene is possibly TRBD2 (6 bases). The J call could be wrong; TRBJ2-5 is a better fit for the DNA end. Germline values: CDR1 MNHNS, CDR2 SASEGT. CDR3 size: 14 residues. The CDR3 sequence is CASSIGLIQETQYL. The CDR3 DNA reads as TGTGCCAGCAGTATAGGACTAATTCAAGAGACCCAGTACTTA.

In its sample, this clonotype was seen once. The conserved closing phenylalanine or tryptophan is absent in this CDR3, likely reflecting a read error. The V and J genes are TRBV12-3 or TRBV12-4 and TRBJ1-1; maybe TRBD1 (5 bases). The CDR3 contains 14 residues. CDR3 sequence (DNA): TGCGCCAGCAGTCCCCCCAGGGCAAGCACTGAAGCTTTCCTT. Protein: CASSPPRASTEAFL.

As concerns this clonotype: A read error may account for a junction end that differs from germline. The gene calls are TRBV5-1 and TRBJ2-3; D tentatively reads TRBD1 or TRBD2 (5 bases each). The CDR3 is 14 residues long. Germline assignment: CDR1 SGHRS and CDR2 YFSETQ. In nucleotides, the CDR3 is TGCACCAGTAGTCGGGACCGACTCACAGATACGCAGTATTTT. Translating it yields CTSSRDRLTDTQYF.

On this clonotype itself: Being one base from a much bigger clone, this may be a read error. The genes are TRBV5-1 and TRBJ2-3; D may be TRBD1 (5 bases). With the DNA end fitting TRBJ1-5 better, the J assignment may be wrong. The CDR3 totals 17 residues. CDR1 and CDR2 from the germline V gene are SGHRS and YFSETQ. The CDR3 DNA reads TGCGCCAGCAGCTTGCCAGGGAGGATCGACGGCACAGATACGCAGCATTTT. The encoded protein is CASSLPGRIDGTDTQHF.

Turning to this clonotype: Germline and junction disagree at one end, which may indicate a read error. The chain has TRBV5-1 and TRBJ2-7; 10 bases are a match to TRBD2. There are 16 residues in the CDR3. The germline V gene encodes CDR1 SGHRS and CDR2 YFSETQ. CDR3 bases: TGCGCCAGCAACTTGTCACTAGCGGGGCGAAACTACGAGCAGTACTTC. Amino acids: CASNLSLAGRNYEQYF.

This clonotype was found once. The chain has TRBV6-1 and TRBJ2-7; 9 nucleotides agree with TRBD1. The J segment lost 3 bases and the V segment lost 7 bases, leaving 10 bases of the junction unmatched. Germline lookup yields CDR1 MNHNS and CDR2 SASEGT. CDR3 length equals 15 residues. The CDR3 reads CASNEGQGYFYEQYF. CDR3 in DNA: TGTGCCAGCAATGAGGGACAGGGTTACTTCTACGAGCAGTACTTC.

The V call is TRBV29-1, the J call TRBJ1-1; D is ambiguous. CDR1 and CDR2 from the germline V gene are SQVTM and ANQGSEA. The CDR3 runs to 12 residues. The CDR3 reads CTVKRVKTEAFF. CDR3 sequence (DNA): TGCACCGTGAAGCGGGTTAAAACTGAAGCTTTCTTT. Combining the CDR3 with reference TRBV29-1 and TRBJ1-1 gives the whole variable domain SAVISQKPSRDICQRGTSLTIQCQVDSQVTMMFWYRQQPGQSLTLIATANQGSEATYESGFVIDKFPISRPNLTFSTLTVSNMSPEDSSIYLCTVKRVKTEAFFGQGTRLTVV.

A note on this clonotype: At one of its ends the junction is not consistent with the germline gene, which may arise from a read error. CDR3 bases: TGTGCCAGCAACTACGGACTAGCGGAGGACACAGATTCGCAGTATTTT. Protein product: CASNYGLAEDTDSQYF. The genes are TRBV7-8 and TRBJ2-3, with 10 bases lining up with TRBD2. The V gene's germline CDR1 is SGHVS and CDR2 FQNEAQ. The CDR3 covers 16 residues.

Remarks on this clonotype: No conserved phenylalanine or tryptophan is present at the end of the CDR3, so a read error is the likely explanation. V usage is TRBV11-2 and J usage is TRBJ2-3; the D is unclear. In germline, CDR1 is SGHAT, CDR2 FQNNGV. Trimming shortened V by 5 bases and J by 5 bases, and 14 bases separated the two germline ends. The length of the CDR3 is 14 residues. CDR3 amino acids: CASSPPGRVDTQYY. The DNA for the CDR3 is TGTGCCAGCAGCCCCCCGGGCCGTGTAGATACGCAGTATTAC.

J is TRBJ2-5 and V is TRBV29-1; perhaps D is TRBD1 or TRBD2 (6 bases each). Per the germline V gene, CDR1 is SQVTM and CDR2 is ANQGSEA. Between the trimmed V and J ends, which lost 6 bases and 6 bases, there was a span of 20 bases. The CDR3 runs 14 residues. The CDR3 bases are TGCAGCGTCAAGGGGCTAATAGGGGGGCAGACCCAGTACTTC. This codes for CSVKGLIGGQTQYF.

V is TRBV6-6 and J is TRBJ1-1; D possibly corresponds to TRBD1 (5 bases). Trimming left V 2 bases short and J 6 bases short, with 19 bases between. The V gene's germline CDR1 is MNHNY and CDR2 SVGAGI (reference sequence). The CDR3 is 16 amino acids. In DNA form, the CDR3 reads TGTGCCAGCAGTTACGCCCCCAGGGCAGGTGGGCCTGAAGCTTTCTTT. It translates to CASSYAPRAGGPEAFF.